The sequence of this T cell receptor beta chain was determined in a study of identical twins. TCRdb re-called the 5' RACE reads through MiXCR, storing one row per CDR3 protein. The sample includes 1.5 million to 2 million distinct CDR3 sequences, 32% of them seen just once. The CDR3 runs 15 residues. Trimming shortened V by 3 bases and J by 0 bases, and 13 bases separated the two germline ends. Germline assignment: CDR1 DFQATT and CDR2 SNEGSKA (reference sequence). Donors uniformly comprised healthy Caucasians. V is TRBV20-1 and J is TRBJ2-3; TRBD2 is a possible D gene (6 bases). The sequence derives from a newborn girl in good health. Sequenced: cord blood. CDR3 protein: CSARRLALSTDTQYF. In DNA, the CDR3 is TGCAGTGCTAGGAGGCTAGCGCTTAGCACAGATACGCAGTATTTT.